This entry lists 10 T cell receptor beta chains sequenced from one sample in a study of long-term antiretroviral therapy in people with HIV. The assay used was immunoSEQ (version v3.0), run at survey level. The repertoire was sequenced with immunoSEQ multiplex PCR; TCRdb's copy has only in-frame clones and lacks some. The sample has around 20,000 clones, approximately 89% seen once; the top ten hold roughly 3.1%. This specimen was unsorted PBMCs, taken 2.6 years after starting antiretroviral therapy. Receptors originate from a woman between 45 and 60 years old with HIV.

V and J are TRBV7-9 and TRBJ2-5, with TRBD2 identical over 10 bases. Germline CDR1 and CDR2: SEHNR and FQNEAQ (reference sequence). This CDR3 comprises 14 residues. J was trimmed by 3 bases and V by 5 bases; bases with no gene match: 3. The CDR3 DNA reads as TGTGCCAGCAGCCCCGGACTAGCGGAAGAGACCCAGTACTTC. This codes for CASSPGLAEETQYF.

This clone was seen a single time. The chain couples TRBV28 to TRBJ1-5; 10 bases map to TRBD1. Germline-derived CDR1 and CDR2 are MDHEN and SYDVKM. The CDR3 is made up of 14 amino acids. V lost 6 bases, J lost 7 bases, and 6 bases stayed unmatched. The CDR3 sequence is CASSRQGAKQPQHF. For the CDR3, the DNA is TGTGCCAGCAGCCGACAGGGGGCAAAGCAGCCCCAGCATTTT. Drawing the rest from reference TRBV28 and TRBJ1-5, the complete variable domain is DVKVTQSSRYLVKRTGEKVFLECVQDMDHENMFWYRQDPGLGLRLIYFSYDVKMKEKGDIPEGYSVSREKKERFSLILESASTNQTSMYLCASSRQGAKQPQHFGDGTRLSIL.

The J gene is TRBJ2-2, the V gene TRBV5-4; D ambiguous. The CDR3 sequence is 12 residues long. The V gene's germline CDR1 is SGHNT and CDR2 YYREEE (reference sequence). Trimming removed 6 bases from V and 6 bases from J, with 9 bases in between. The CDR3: CASTPSSGELFF. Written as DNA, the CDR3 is TGTGCCAGCACCCCGTCGTCCGGGGAGCTGTTTTTT.

CDR3 DNA: TGTGCCAGCCGGCGGAGCGGCTCCTACACAGATACGCAGTATTTT. It encodes CASRRSGSYTDTQYF. The chain carries TRBV9 and TRBJ2-3, with D tentatively TRBD2 (5 bases). Germline loops: CDR1 SGDLS, CDR2 YYNGEE. Trimming stripped 7 bases from V and 2 bases from J, with 17 bases between. This CDR3 spans 15 amino acids.

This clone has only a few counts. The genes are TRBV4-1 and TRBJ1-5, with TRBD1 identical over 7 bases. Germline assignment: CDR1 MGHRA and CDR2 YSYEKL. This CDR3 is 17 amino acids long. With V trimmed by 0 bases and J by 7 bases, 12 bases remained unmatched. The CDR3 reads CASSQDPLLTGEQPQHF. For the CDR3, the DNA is TGCGCCAGCAGCCAAGATCCCTTACTAACAGGGGAACAGCCCCAGCATTTT.

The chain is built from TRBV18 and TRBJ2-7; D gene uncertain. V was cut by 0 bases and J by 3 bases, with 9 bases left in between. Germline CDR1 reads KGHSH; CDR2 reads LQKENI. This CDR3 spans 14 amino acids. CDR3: CASSPPNRDYEQYF. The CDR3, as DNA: TGTGCCAGCTCACCACCGAACAGAGACTACGAGCAGTACTTC.

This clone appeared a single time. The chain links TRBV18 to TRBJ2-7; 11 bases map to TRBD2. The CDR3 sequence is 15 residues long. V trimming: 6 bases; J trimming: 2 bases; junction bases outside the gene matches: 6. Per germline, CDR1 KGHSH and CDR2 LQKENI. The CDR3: CASSPGLADPYEQYF. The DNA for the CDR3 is TGTGCCAGCTCCCCGGGACTAGCGGACCCCTACGAGCAGTACTTC.

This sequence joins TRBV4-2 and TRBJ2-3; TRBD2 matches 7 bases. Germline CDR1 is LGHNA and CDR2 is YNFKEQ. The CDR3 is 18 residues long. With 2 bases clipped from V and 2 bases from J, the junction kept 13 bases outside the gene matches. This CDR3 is CASSQSTAAGFITDTQYF. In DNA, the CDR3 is TGTGCCAGCAGCCAATCCACGGCAGCGGGATTTATCACAGATACGCAGTATTTT.

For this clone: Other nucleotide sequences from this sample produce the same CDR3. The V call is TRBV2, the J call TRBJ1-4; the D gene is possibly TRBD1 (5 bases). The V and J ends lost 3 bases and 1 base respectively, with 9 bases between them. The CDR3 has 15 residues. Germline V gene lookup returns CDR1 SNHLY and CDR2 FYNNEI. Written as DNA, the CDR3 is TGTGCCAGCAGTGAGGGGGGACGAACTAATGAAAAACTGTTTTTT. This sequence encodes CASSEGGRTNEKLFF.

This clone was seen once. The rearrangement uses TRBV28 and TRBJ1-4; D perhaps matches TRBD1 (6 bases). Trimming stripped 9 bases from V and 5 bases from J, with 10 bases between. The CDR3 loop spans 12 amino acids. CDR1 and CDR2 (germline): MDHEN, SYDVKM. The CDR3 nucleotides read TGTGCCAGTCAACAGGGAAATGAAAAACTGTTTTTT. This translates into CASQQGNEKLFF.